Each of the 6 T cell receptor beta chains below was sequenced from the same sample in a study of T cells in Graves' hyperthyroidism and ophthalmopathy. Amplification of TCR beta CDR3 regions was performed using RNA transcripts as template. TCR CDR3 regions were first amplified by RT-PCR with HTBI primers. In TCRdb, the multiplex PCR reads were re-called with MiXCR into one record per CDR3 protein. Of about 300,000 distinct CDR3 sequences detected, roughly 17% appear once; the ten largest clones hold around 35%. Source material: blood. These receptor sequences come from a man under 40 with Graves' hyperthyroidism.

A word on this clonotype: Given a much more abundant clone one base away, this may be a read error. The rearrangement links TRBV6-4 to TRBJ2-3; 10 nucleotides match TRBD2. This CDR3 comprises 15 residues. J gave up 7 bases and V 0 bases, and 4 bases lay outside the gene matches. Germline assignment: CDR1 MRHNA and CDR2 SNTAGT. CDR3 protein: CASSDSAGGPYTQYF. CDR3 coding DNA: TGTGCCAGCAGTGACTCAGCGGGAGGGCCATATACGCAGTATTTT.

This clonotype was observed many times. The chain employs TRBV28 and TRBJ2-3; D unclear. In germline, CDR1 is MDHEN, CDR2 SYDVKM. Trimming pared 8 bases from V and 4 bases from J, leaving 4 bases between. The CDR3 is 10 amino acids. CDR3 nucleotides: TGTGCCAGCGAGTCAGATACGCAGTATTTT. Amino acid sequence: CASESDTQYF.

This clonotype was observed many times. V gene TRBV9 combines with J gene TRBJ1-6, with D maybe TRBD1 (5 bases). The CDR3 is made up of 13 amino acids. Germline V gene lookup returns CDR1 SGDLS and CDR2 YYNGEE. Trimming removed 7 bases from V and 12 bases from J, with 17 bases in between. The CDR3 here is CASRGTEMGPLHF. For the CDR3, the DNA is TGTGCCAGCCGTGGGACGGAGATGGGACCCCTCCACTTT.

The sample holds many counts of this clonotype. The chain employs TRBV28 and TRBJ2-1, with D hard to call. Germline lookup yields CDR1 MDHEN and CDR2 SYDVKM. V lost 3 bases and J lost 2, with 5 bases in between. The CDR3 is made up of 13 amino acids. The CDR3 DNA reads as TGTGCCAGCAGTTTCTACCCCTACAATGAGCAGTTCTTC. It specifies CASSFYPYNEQFF.

This clonotype was counted between two and nine times. A read error may be the cause here, since a much bigger clone is one base away. The rearrangement links TRBV7-9 to TRBJ1-1, with D unresolved. The V gene's germline CDR1 is SEHNR and CDR2 FQNEAQ (reference sequence). This CDR3 region has 15 residues. The CDR3 DNA sequence: TGTGCCAGCAGCTTAAATGTCGGAGAGAACACTGAAGCTCTCTTT. This sequence encodes CASSLNVGENTEALF.

The table lists this clonotype with many counts. The rearrangement joins TRBV3-1 to TRBJ2-2; 10 bases map to TRBD1. This CDR3 comprises 17 residues. Germline trimming cut 1 base from V and 3 bases from J; bases unmatched to any gene: 5. Germline V gene data show CDR1 as LGHDT and CDR2 as YNNKEL (reference sequence). The CDR3 is CASSQVEGQGYTGELFF. CDR3 coding DNA: TGTGCCAGCAGCCAAGTCGAGGGACAGGGGTACACCGGGGAGCTGTTTTTT.